One sample yielded the 14 T cell receptor beta chains listed below, sequenced in a study of blood T cells in healthy people across ages (dated by TCRdb to the mid-2010s). The receptor library was made with 5' RACE. A second PCR of about 6 to 11 cycles was run with a J-beta primer mix and a sample-barcoded 5' primer. Using fastp at Q25 and MiXCR, TCRdb reprocessed the public reads and kept productive beta chains. Every entry covers one CDR3 protein and lists the most common genes and DNA from its rows. The table for this sample lists over 1,500,000 distinct CDR3 sequences; around 42% of them were counted only once. The ten top clones hold 20% to 25% of the sample. The source material was blood. All receptors come from a human donor in good health.

CDR3 nucleotide sequence: TGTGCCAGCAGTTCTCTGGGGGACAATGAGCAGTTCTTC. Translating gives CASSSLGDNEQFF. The chain joins TRBV6-5 to TRBJ2-1; D is perhaps TRBD1 or TRBD2 (5 bases each). The CDR3 has 13 amino acids. CDR1 is MNHEY and CDR2 is SVGAGI in the germline V gene. Between the trimmed V and J ends, which lost 4 bases and 5 bases, there was a span of 9 bases.

The chain has TRBV2 and TRBJ2-5, with D maybe TRBD1 (6 bases). The V gene lost 7 bases and the J gene lost 5 bases, with 20 bases spanning the gap. This CDR3 is built from 15 residues. Germline V gene lookup returns CDR1 SNHLY and CDR2 FYNNEI. CDR3 sequence (DNA): TGTGCCAGCAAAGCCTACAGGGCGGTGCGGGAGACCCAGTACTTC. Translated: CASKAYRAVRETQYF.

The V gene is TRBV27, the J gene TRBJ2-7; D perhaps matches TRBD2 (6 bases). The ends were cut back, 0 bases at V and 6 bases at J, with 12 bases in the middle. The CDR3 spans 14 residues. Per the germline V gene, CDR1 is MNHEY and CDR2 is SMNVEV (reference sequence). DNA for the CDR3: TGTGCCAGCAGTTTATCCGGGGACTTGGGCGAGCAGTACTTC. Protein sequence: CASSLSGDLGEQYF.

The genes are TRBV20-1 and TRBJ2-3; D possibly corresponds to TRBD1 (6 bases). Trimming took off 4 bases at V and 3 bases at J, with 17 bases between the two ends. The germline V gene encodes CDR1 DFQATT and CDR2 SNEGSKA (reference sequence). The length of the CDR3 is 15 residues. The CDR3 reads CSATNRAGRTDTQYF. The DNA for the CDR3 is TGCAGTGCTACCAACAGGGCCGGGCGGACAGATACGCAGTATTTT.

This clonotype has more than one count but fewer than ten. The chain couples TRBV20-1 to TRBJ2-5, with TRBD2 identical over 10 bases. CDR1 is DFQATT, CDR2 SNEGSKA, per germline (reference sequence). Trimming at V came to 3 bases and at J to 1 base, leaving 5 bases not matched to a gene. The CDR3 runs 15 residues. DNA for the CDR3: TGCAGTGCTAGTAGGGTAGCGGGGGGCCAAGAGACCCAGTACTTC. Its protein is CSASRVAGGQETQYF.

The chain is built from TRBV11-2 and TRBJ2-1; 9 bases fit TRBD2. This CDR3 is built from 15 residues. The V segment lost 5 bases and the J segment 7 bases; nucleotides outside the gene matches: 9. Germline lookup yields CDR1 SGHAT and CDR2 FQNNGV. The CDR3 bases are TGTGCCAGCAGCCCGGTGGCGGGAGGGGGGAATGAGCAGTTCTTC. It codes for CASSPVAGGGNEQFF.

This clonotype was counted only a few times. The rearrangement links TRBV27 to TRBJ2-1; D is perhaps TRBD2 (5 bases). Germline V lookup: CDR1 MNHEY, CDR2 SMNVEV (reference sequence). Trimming removed 9 bases from V and 0 bases from J, with 12 bases in between. This CDR3 spans 14 amino acids. The CDR3 spells CASASSPSYNEQFF. CDR3 sequence (DNA): TGTGCCAGTGCGTCTAGCCCCTCCTACAATGAGCAGTTCTTC.

The chain couples TRBV7-2 to TRBJ1-4; D possibly corresponds to TRBD1 (5 bases). The CDR3 is 14 residues long. The V and J ends lost 2 bases and 5 bases respectively, with 9 bases between them. Germline V gives CDR1 SGHTA, CDR2 FQGNSA. The CDR3 region is CASSLYRSNEKLFF. The CDR3, as DNA: TGTGCCAGCAGCTTATACAGGAGCAATGAAAAACTGTTTTTT.

This clonotype has more than one count but fewer than ten. The chain is built from TRBV12-3 or TRBV12-4 and TRBJ2-4; a weak D match, TRBD1 (6 bases). The J call is doubtful: the DNA matches TRBJ2-7 better. The CDR3 is 15 amino acids. CDR3 DNA sequence: TGTGCCAGCAGTTCTGACACAGGGTTCGGAAGCGAGCAGTACTTC. Its translation is CASSSDTGFGSEQYF.

Only a few counts were recorded for this clonotype. This chain uses TRBV4-3 with TRBJ2-3; D ambiguous. Germline CDR1 LGHNA, CDR2 YSLEER. Trimming removed 3 bases from V and 0 bases from J, with 10 bases in between. CDR3 length equals 15 residues. CDR3 amino acids: CASSQITTSTDTQYF. CDR3 DNA: TGCGCCAGCAGCCAGATTACTACTAGCACAGATACGCAGTATTTT.

In its sample, this clonotype was seen once. One end of the junction is discordant with germline, which a read error may explain. This chain uses TRBV7-9 with TRBJ1-4, with a tentative D call TRBD1 (5 bases). This CDR3 contains 16 residues. The germline V gene has CDR1 SEHNR and CDR2 FQNEAQ (reference sequence). In DNA, the CDR3 is TGTGCCGGCAGCCTGACAGAATTCCTGGGGGGTGAAAAACTGTTTTTT. This encodes CAGSLTEFLGGEKLFF.

The chain couples TRBV20-1 to TRBJ1-1; D unresolved. The germline gives CDR1 DFQATT, CDR2 SNEGSKA (reference sequence). The CDR3 runs to 14 residues. The V end was cut by 0 bases, the J end by 4 bases, with 12 bases between. The CDR3 sequence: CSARDFRPSTEAFF. The CDR3 DNA follows: TGCAGTGCTAGAGATTTCAGGCCGAGCACTGAAGCTTTCTTT.

Points on this clonotype: The junction departs from the called germline gene at one end, perhaps through a read error. The chain carries TRBV20-1 and TRBJ2-7; D gene uncertain. Gene TRBJ2-5 matches the end of the DNA better, so the J call may be wrong. Germline V gene sequence: CDR1 DFQATT, CDR2 SNEGSKA (reference sequence). CDR3 length equals 10 residues. The CDR3, as DNA: TGCAGTGCCCTGCAAGGGACCCAGTACTTC. It yields the protein CSALQGTQYF.

The V and J genes are TRBV3-1 and TRBJ2-7; no clear D. The CDR3 is made up of 14 amino acids. The germline V gene has CDR1 LGHDT and CDR2 YNNKEL (reference sequence). The V and J ends lost 5 bases and 0 bases respectively, with 11 bases between them. For the CDR3, the DNA is TGTGCCAGCAGCATACAGATCCTCTCCTACGAGCAGTACTTC. As protein: CASSIQILSYEQYF.